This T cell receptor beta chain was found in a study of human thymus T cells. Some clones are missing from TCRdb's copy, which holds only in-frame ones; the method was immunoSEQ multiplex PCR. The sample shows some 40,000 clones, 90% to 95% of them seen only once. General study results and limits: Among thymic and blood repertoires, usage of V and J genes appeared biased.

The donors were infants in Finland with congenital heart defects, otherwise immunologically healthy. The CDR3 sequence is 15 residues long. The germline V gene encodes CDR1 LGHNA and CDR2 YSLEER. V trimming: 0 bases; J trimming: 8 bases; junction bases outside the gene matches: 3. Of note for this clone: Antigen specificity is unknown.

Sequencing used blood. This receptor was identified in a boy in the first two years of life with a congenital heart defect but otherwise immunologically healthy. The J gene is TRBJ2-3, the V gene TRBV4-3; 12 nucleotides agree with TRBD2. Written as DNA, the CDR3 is TGCGCCAGCAGCCAAGACCTAGCGGGGGGGATTACGCAGTATTTT. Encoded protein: CASSQDLAGGITQYF.